This T cell receptor beta chain was profiled in a study of blood T cell repertoires in COVID-19. Across the whole study: Both acute and convalescent COVID-19 samples were obtained from the United States, Italy and Spain. The analysed material was cDNA or gDNA that came from T cells, B-cell-depleted T cells, or PBMCs.

The germline gives CDR1 GTSNPN, CDR2 SVGIG (reference sequence). V was pared by 0 bases and J by 5 bases, with 11 bases between. The CDR3 has 14 residues. The assay was immunoSEQ multiplex PCR, and TCRdb's table has in-frame clones only and misses some. The repertoire holds roughly 400,000 clones, with approximately 92% as singletons. The sample consisted of PBMCs or T cells enriched from blood (not recorded which). The sequence was obtained from a man aged 25-40 years who had recovered from COVID-19. The chain carries TRBV30 and TRBJ2-1; perhaps TRBD2 as D (6 bases). The CDR3, as DNA: TGTGCCTGGAGTGTACGGGGGTGGGACAATGAGCAGTTCTTC. Its protein product is CAWSVRGWDNEQFF.